The 11 T cell receptor beta chains below come from one sample, sequenced in a study of CD8 T cells in ankylosing spondylitis. The study, taken as a whole, reports: Blood of patients with ankylosing spondylitis appeared to be characterized by a TCR beta motif of about eight highly homologous variants.

Their recognized antigens are unknown. Via MiXCR, TCRdb re-called the 5' RACE reads, giving one row per CDR3 protein. In the table there are approximately 300,000 distinct CDR3 sequences, approximately 8% of which are singletons. What was sequenced was blood, either unsorted or a sorted T cell fraction (not recorded which). These TCRs come from a male donor with ankylosing spondylitis.

J is TRBJ2-1 and V is TRBV5-1, with D unresolved. The CDR3 extends over 13 amino acids. The V end lost 3 bases, the J end lost 5 bases, and 9 bases lay between the germline ends. Germline values: CDR1 SGHRS, CDR2 YFSETQ. CDR3 coding DNA: TGCGCCAGCAGCTCGGACCCGCACAATGAGCAGTTCTTC. This codes for CASSSDPHNEQFF.

In this sample, this clonotype turned up many times. Here the CDR3 DNA reads TGTGCCAGCAGCCTCGGACAGGGTCACCAGCCCCAGCATTTT. This gives the protein CASSLGQGHQPQHF. The chain uses TRBV7-9 and TRBJ1-5, with 8 bases aligning to TRBD1. The length of the CDR3 is 14 residues. Looked up from germline, CDR1 is SEHNR and CDR2 is FQNEAQ (reference sequence). V was pared by 5 bases and J by 7 bases, with 7 bases of the junction left unmatched.

This clonotype occurred a few times. In DNA, the CDR3 is TGTGCCAGCAAAGCCGGGATATTCGCTCATTCACCCCTCCACTTT. Translating gives CASKAGIFAHSPLHF. V and J are TRBV25-1 and TRBJ1-6; D uncertain. This CDR3 contains 15 residues. The V end was cut by 7 bases, the J end by 8 bases, with 18 bases between. Germline CDR1 MGHDK, CDR2 SYGVNS.

This clonotype showed up just a few times. The J gene is TRBJ2-2, the V gene TRBV10-3, with D perhaps matching TRBD1 (5 bases). The germline V and J ends were trimmed by 5 bases and 1 base, with 8 bases remaining between them. In germline, CDR1 is ENHRY, CDR2 SYGVKD. CDR3 length equals 14 residues. The CDR3, as DNA: TGTGCCATCAGTAGCGACAGGAACACCGGGGAGCTGTTTTTT. It yields the protein CAISSDRNTGELFF.

The chain combines TRBV12-3 or TRBV12-4 with TRBJ2-7; D gene ambiguous. The CDR3 spans 13 residues. The germline V and J ends were trimmed by 6 bases and 4 bases, with 13 bases remaining between them. CDR3: CASRENLKYEQYF. The CDR3 nucleotides are TGTGCCAGCAGGGAGAACTTGAAATACGAGCAGTACTTC.

The CDR3 loop reads CASSPGTNMAYGYTF. The CDR3 DNA follows: TGTGCCAGCAGTCCCGGGACTAACATGGCCTATGGCTACACCTTC. This chain uses TRBV6-1 with TRBJ1-2; TRBD1 is a possible D gene (5 bases). Per germline, CDR1 MNHNS and CDR2 SASEGT. CDR3 length: 15 amino acids. The V gene lost 5 bases and the J gene lost 4 bases, with 17 bases spanning the gap.

Many counts were recorded for this clonotype. The chain recombines TRBV28 with TRBJ2-1; the match to TRBD2 covers 11 bases. Germline-derived CDR1 and CDR2 are MDHEN and SYDVKM. The CDR3 runs 14 residues. The V and J ends lost 5 bases and 12 bases, in that order; junction bases with no gene match: 9. As DNA, the CDR3 is TGTGCCAGCAGTCTGGGTACTAGCGGGAGATCGCAGTTCTTC. This sequence encodes CASSLGTSGRSQFF.

In nucleotides, the CDR3 is TGCGCCAGCAGCCCTAGCGGGAGCAGAGCCTACAATGAGCAGTTCTTC. Its translation: CASSPSGSRAYNEQFF. The V call is TRBV4-3, the J call TRBJ2-1, with TRBD2 matching 10 bases. The length of the CDR3 is 16 residues. With 4 bases clipped from V and 2 bases from J, the junction kept 5 bases outside the gene matches. From germline, CDR1 is LGHNA and CDR2 YSLEER.

This clonotype has ten or more counts. This chain uses TRBV5-1 with TRBJ2-2; TRBD2 is a possible D gene (6 bases). Trimming cost V 1 base and J 1 base, with 8 bases left between them. This CDR3 is 15 amino acids long. The V gene's germline CDR1 is SGHRS and CDR2 YFSETQ. The CDR3, as DNA: TGCGCCAGCAGCTTGCAAGCGGGGAACACCGGGGAGCTGTTTTTT. Its protein is CASSLQAGNTGELFF.

The chain has TRBV5-6 and TRBJ2-4; TRBD2 might be the D (5 bases). The CDR3 covers 15 residues. Deletions cut 7 bases from V and 3 bases from J, with 17 bases between. The germline V gene encodes CDR1 SGHDT and CDR2 YYEEEE. The CDR3 here is CASGGRRSFKNIQYF. The DNA for the CDR3 is TGTGCCAGCGGAGGACGGCGATCTTTCAAAAACATTCAGTACTTC.

This chain links TRBV29-1 with TRBJ2-5, with a weak D call TRBD1 (6 bases). This CDR3 contains 13 residues. The V end was cut by 8 bases, the J end by 5 bases, with 18 bases between. In germline, CDR1 is SQVTM, CDR2 ANQGSEA. The CDR3 sequence: CSYEGQSLETQYF. The DNA for the CDR3 is TGCAGCTATGAGGGACAAAGTCTGGAGACCCAGTACTTC.